A selection of T cell receptor beta chains follows, all from one sample in a study of CD8 T cells in Susac syndrome. TCRdb ran MiXCR on the immunoSEQ multiplex PCR reads and lists one entry per CDR3 protein. Of 250,000 to 300,000 distinct CDR3 sequences detected, approximately 89% appear once; the ten largest clones hold approximately 0.18%. Input material: CD8+ T cells from PBMCs. The receptors derive from a human donor with multiple sclerosis. The CDR3 runs from the conserved cysteine through the conserved F or W. A D gene is named only where the DNA matches it firmly. The size field is filled for only some rows; it gives once, few, many or a size class.

.	TRBJ2-5	.	TRBV28	CASSLTDPQETQYF	TGTGCCAGCAGTTTGACAGATCCCCAAGAGACCCAGTACTTC
TRBD1	TRBJ2-5	once	TRBV7-2	CATQTGLGETQYF	TGTGCCACTCAGACAGGGCTGGGAGAGACCCAGTACTTC
.	TRBJ2-1	.	TRBV28	CASVESNEQFF	TGTGCCAGCGTTGAGAGCAATGAGCAGTTCTTC
TRBD2	TRBJ2-3	.	TRBV20-1	CSARGASGGDTDTQYF	TGCAGTGCTAGAGGGGCTAGCGGGGGGGACACAGATACGCAGTATTTT
TRBD2	TRBJ2-3	.	TRBV4-3	CASSPGPLAGDTQYF	TGCGCCAGCAGCCCGGGACCCCTAGCGGGAGATACGCAGTATTTT
TRBD2	TRBJ2-2	.	TRBV27	CASSPQAGLKRELFF	TGTGCCAGCAGTCCCCAGGCGGGACTAAAAAGGGAGCTGTTTTTT
.	TRBJ2-1	.	TRBV25-1	CASRVTEQFF	TGTGCCAGCAGGGTCACCGAGCAGTTCTTC
.	TRBJ2-1	.	TRBV6-6	CASAGDFSYNEQFF	TGTGCCAGCGCAGGGGACTTCTCCTACAATGAGCAGTTCTTC
.	TRBJ1-1	.	TRBV6-4	CASSRDGENTEAFF	TGTGCCAGCAGCCGGGACGGGGAGAACACTGAAGCTTTCTTT
.	TRBJ1-5	.	TRBV15	CATSSDHPGSSNQPQHF	TGTGCCACCAGCTCGGACCACCCGGGATCTTCCAATCAGCCCCAGCATTTT
.	TRBJ2-7	.	TRBV18	CASSPGGQGGEQYF	TGTGCCAGCTCCCCTGGCGGCCAGGGGGGGGAGCAGTACTTC
TRBD1	TRBJ2-5	.	TRBV6-1	CASDLGTGGGETQYF	TGTGCCAGCGACCTTGGGACAGGGGGCGGGGAGACCCAGTACTTC
.	TRBJ2-7	.	TRBV4-3	CASSQGGRSSYEQYF	TGCGCCAGCAGCCAAGGAGGGAGGAGCTCCTACGAGCAGTACTTC
.	TRBJ2-5	.	TRBV27	CASSFSAVETQYF	TGTGCCAGCAGTTTTTCGGCAGTAGAGACCCAGTACTTC
.	TRBJ2-1	once	TRBV3-1	CASSPDSTNEQFF	TGTGCCAGCAGCCCCGACTCCACCAATGAGCAGTTCTTC
TRBD2	TRBJ2-3	once	TRBV28	CASSARGGTDTQYF	TGTGCCAGCAGTGCCCGGGGGGGCACAGATACGCAGTATTTT
TRBD2	TRBJ2-2	.	TRBV29-1	CSVEGGPNTGELFF	TGCAGCGTTGAGGGAGGGCCGAACACCGGGGAGCTGTTTTTT